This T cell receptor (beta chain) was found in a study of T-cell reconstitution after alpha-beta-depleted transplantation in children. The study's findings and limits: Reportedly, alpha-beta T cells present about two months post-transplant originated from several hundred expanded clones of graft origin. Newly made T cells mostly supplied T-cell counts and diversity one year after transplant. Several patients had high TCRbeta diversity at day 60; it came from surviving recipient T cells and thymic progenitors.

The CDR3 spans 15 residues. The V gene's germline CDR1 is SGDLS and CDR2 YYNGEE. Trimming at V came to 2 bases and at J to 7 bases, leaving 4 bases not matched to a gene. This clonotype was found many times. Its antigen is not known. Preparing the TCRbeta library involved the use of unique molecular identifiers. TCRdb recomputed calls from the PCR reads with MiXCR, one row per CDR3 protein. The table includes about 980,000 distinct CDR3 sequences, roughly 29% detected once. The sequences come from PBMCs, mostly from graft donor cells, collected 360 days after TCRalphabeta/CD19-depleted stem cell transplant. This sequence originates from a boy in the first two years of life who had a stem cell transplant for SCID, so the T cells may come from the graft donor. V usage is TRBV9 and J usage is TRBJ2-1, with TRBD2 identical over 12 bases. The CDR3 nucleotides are TGTGCCAGCAGCGTCGGACTAGCGGGGCTAAATGAGCAGTTCTTC. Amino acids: CASSVGLAGLNEQFF.